These T cell receptor beta chains were read from a single sample in a study of sequential checkpoint blockade in melanoma. The method was immunoSEQ multiplex PCR; TCRdb's version includes in-frame clones alone and lacks a portion of them. This table holds around 40,000 clones, roughly 85% found once. Here the sequenced sample was CD8+ T cells sorted from blood (inferred from file names), taken from a patient given nivolumab and ipilimumab in sequence. These TCRs come from a human donor with melanoma. The CDR3 runs from the conserved cysteine through the conserved F or W. D genes are given only for firm matches. For some rows the clone size is stated as once, few or many, or as a class when expanded; others skip it.

d_call: TRBD2
v_call: TRBV19
j_call: TRBJ2-1
clone_size: NA
cdr3_aa: CASSRTSGTYNEQFF
cdr3_nt: TGTGCCAGTAGCCGGACTAGCGGGACCTACAATGAGCAGTTCTTC

d_call: NA
v_call: TRBV27
j_call: TRBJ2-7
clone_size: NA
cdr3_aa: CASSWDGSSYEQYF
cdr3_nt: TGTGCCAGCAGCTGGGACGGGAGCTCCTACGAGCAGTACTTC

d_call: NA
v_call: TRBV4-1
j_call: TRBJ1-4
clone_size: NA
cdr3_aa: CASSQDSGYNEKLFF
cdr3_nt: TGCGCCAGCAGCCAAGATTCAGGGTATAATGAAAAACTGTTTTTT

d_call: TRBD1
v_call: TRBV15
j_call: TRBJ1-2
clone_size: NA
cdr3_aa: CATSRGQANYGYTF
cdr3_nt: TGTGCCACCAGCAGGGGACAGGCTAACTATGGCTACACCTTC

d_call: TRBD2
v_call: TRBV19
j_call: TRBJ2-1
clone_size: NA
cdr3_aa: CASTSGSSYNEQFF
cdr3_nt: TGTGCCAGTACTAGCGGGAGCTCCTACAATGAGCAGTTCTTC

d_call: NA
v_call: TRBV6-4
j_call: TRBJ2-6
clone_size: medium-sized
cdr3_aa: CASSEDSSGANVLTF
cdr3_nt: TGTGCCAGCAGTGAGGACAGCTCTGGGGCCAACGTCCTGACTTTC

d_call: TRBD1
v_call: TRBV27
j_call: TRBJ1-4
clone_size: NA
cdr3_aa: CASSLDRGGNEKLFF
cdr3_nt: TGTGCCAGCAGTTTAGACAGGGGTGGGAATGAAAAACTGTTTTTT

d_call: NA
v_call: TRBV10-2
j_call: TRBJ1-1
clone_size: NA
cdr3_aa: CASKGQAEAFF
cdr3_nt: TGCGCCAGCAAAGGCCAGGCCGAAGCTTTCTTT

d_call: TRBD2
v_call: TRBV27
j_call: TRBJ2-7
clone_size: NA
cdr3_aa: CASRMGLARSSSYEQYF
cdr3_nt: TGTGCCAGCCGAATGGGACTAGCACGATCTAGCTCCTACGAGCAGTACTTC

d_call: NA
v_call: TRBV27
j_call: TRBJ1-5
clone_size: NA
cdr3_aa: CASSLSSVFRPQHF
cdr3_nt: TGTGCCAGCAGTTTATCTTCCGTTTTCCGGCCCCAGCATTTT

d_call: TRBD2
v_call: TRBV7-9
j_call: TRBJ2-7
clone_size: NA
cdr3_aa: CASSPLAVEQYF
cdr3_nt: TGTGCCAGCAGCCCCCTAGCGGTTGAGCAGTACTTC

d_call: NA
v_call: TRBV19
j_call: TRBJ2-1
clone_size: NA
cdr3_aa: CASSPGLPNEQFF
cdr3_nt: TGTGCCAGTAGTCCGGGACTCCCTAATGAGCAGTTCTTC

d_call: TRBD2
v_call: TRBV11-2
j_call: TRBJ2-7
clone_size: NA
cdr3_aa: CASSLAGGPGGEQYF
cdr3_nt: TGTGCCAGCAGCTTAGCGGGAGGGCCCGGCGGCGAGCAGTACTTC

d_call: NA
v_call: TRBV7-9
j_call: TRBJ2-1
clone_size: once
cdr3_aa: CASSLVLGTRNEQFF
cdr3_nt: TGTGCCAGCAGCTTAGTTCTAGGGACTCGGAATGAGCAGTTCTTC

d_call: TRBD1
v_call: TRBV5-5
j_call: TRBJ1-5
clone_size: NA
cdr3_aa: CASSYGTGVGNQPQHF
cdr3_nt: TGTGCCAGCAGCTACGGGACAGGCGTTGGCAATCAGCCCCAGCATTTT

d_call: NA
v_call: TRBV29-1
j_call: TRBJ2-7
clone_size: NA
cdr3_aa: CSVEVTDTYEQYF
cdr3_nt: TGCAGCGTTGAAGTGACAGACACCTACGAGCAGTACTTC

d_call: NA
v_call: TRBV5-1
j_call: TRBJ1-1
clone_size: NA
cdr3_aa: CASSLGVGGNTEAFF
cdr3_nt: TGCGCCAGCAGCTTGGGGGTAGGGGGAAACACTGAAGCTTTCTTT

d_call: NA
v_call: TRBV27
j_call: TRBJ2-7
clone_size: NA
cdr3_aa: CASSPNSTPYEQYF
cdr3_nt: TGTGCCAGCAGTCCCAACTCCACCCCGTACGAGCAGTACTTC

d_call: TRBD2
v_call: TRBV11-2
j_call: TRBJ2-7
clone_size: NA
cdr3_aa: CASSLLAGGDEQYF
cdr3_nt: TGTGCCAGCAGCTTACTAGCGGGAGGGGACGAGCAGTACTTC

d_call: NA
v_call: TRBV27
j_call: TRBJ2-6
clone_size: NA
cdr3_aa: CASSQRSGANVLTF
cdr3_nt: TGTGCCAGCAGTCAGCGCTCTGGGGCCAACGTCCTGACTTTC

d_call: TRBD1
v_call: TRBV18
j_call: TRBJ2-2
clone_size: NA
cdr3_aa: CASSSTGGEAGELFF
cdr3_nt: TGTGCCAGCTCATCGACAGGGGGCGAGGCCGGGGAGCTGTTTTTT

d_call: NA
v_call: TRBV4-2
j_call: TRBJ2-2
clone_size: NA
cdr3_aa: CASSHRFTGNTGELFF
cdr3_nt: TGTGCCAGCAGCCATAGGTTCACAGGGAACACCGGGGAGCTGTTTTTT

d_call: TRBD2
v_call: TRBV27
j_call: TRBJ2-1
clone_size: NA
cdr3_aa: CASSLAPGLAGGSYNEQFF
cdr3_nt: TGTGCCAGCAGTTTGGCCCCGGGACTAGCGGGGGGCTCCTACAATGAGCAGTTCTTC

d_call: TRBD2
v_call: TRBV30
j_call: TRBJ2-1
clone_size: NA
cdr3_aa: CASSTSGTYNEQFF
cdr3_nt: TGTGCCTCCTCGACTAGCGGAACATACAATGAGCAGTTCTTC

d_call: TRBD1
v_call: TRBV5-1
j_call: TRBJ1-2
clone_size: NA
cdr3_aa: CASSQGQNYGYTF
cdr3_nt: TGCGCCAGCAGCCAGGGACAGAACTATGGCTACACCTTC

d_call: TRBD2
v_call: TRBV6-5
j_call: TRBJ2-7
clone_size: NA
cdr3_aa: CASSPLAGAGGEQYF
cdr3_nt: TGTGCCAGCAGCCCGTTAGCGGGAGCGGGCGGCGAGCAGTACTTC

d_call: TRBD1
v_call: TRBV14
j_call: TRBJ2-7
clone_size: NA
cdr3_aa: CASRFRTGPSYEQYF
cdr3_nt: TGTGCCAGCAGGTTCCGGACAGGGCCATCCTACGAGCAGTACTTC

d_call: NA
v_call: TRBV30
j_call: TRBJ1-5
clone_size: NA
cdr3_aa: CAWSLAGYSNQPQHF
cdr3_nt: TGTGCCTGGAGTCTCGCAGGGTATAGCAATCAGCCCCAGCATTTT